This TCR beta chain was observed in a study of radiotherapy plus CTLA-4 blockade in lung cancer (dated by TCRdb to between 2018 and 2020). Background for the entire study: Objective responses occurred in roughly a sixth of enrolled patients, and around 30% achieved disease control. What the authors observed across the whole study: TCR clones derived from tumors expanded in peripheral blood after treatment with radiotherapy and ipilimumab. The strongest predictors of response, as reported, were early dynamic changes in blood T cell clones along with a rise in serum interferon-beta after radiation.

In this study, focal radiation therapy paired with CTLA-4 blockade (ipilimumab) was tested in patients who had chemo-refractory metastatic non-small-cell lung cancer. This clone was detected once. Its antigen remains undetermined. Relative to the germline gene, one junction end is altered; a read error may explain this. Libraries came from the immunoSEQ multiplex PCR assay. This is the immuneACCESS table as TCRdb keeps it, with only in-frame sequences that have V and J called. A part of the clones is gone; compared with another copy, unresolved V genes explain less than half, and the rest is unexplained. For this sample the table gives 85,000 to 90,000 clones, of which about two thirds were detected only once. The ten largest clones add up to 11% to 15% of the sample. The germline V gene provides CDR1 SGHRS and CDR2 YFSETQ. The CDR3 runs 14 residues from the cysteine to the phenylalanine. Left in the record is the CDR3 DNA by itself, 42 bases read in frame from the first base.

This sequence originates from a human donor with non-small cell lung cancer that progressed on radiotherapy plus ipilimumab. The sequence joins TRBV5-1 to TRBJ1-1; too little of a D gene remains to name it. The specimen comprised peripheral blood, sampled from a patient treated with radiotherapy plus ipilimumab. The CDR3 region has the sequence CATSRGEGNTEAFF. In nucleotides, the sequence is TGCGCCACCAGCCGGGGAGAGGGGAACACTGAAGCTTTCTTT.